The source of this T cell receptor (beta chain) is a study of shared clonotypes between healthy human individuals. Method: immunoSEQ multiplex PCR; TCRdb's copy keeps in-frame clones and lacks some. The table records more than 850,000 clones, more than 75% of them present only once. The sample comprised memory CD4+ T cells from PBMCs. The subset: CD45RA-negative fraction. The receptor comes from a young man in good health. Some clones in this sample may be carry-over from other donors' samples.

This chain's CDR3 is CASSQESPVAGASYNEQFF. The CDR3 DNA reads TGCGCCAGCAGCCAAGAATCCCCCGTAGCGGGGGCCTCCTACAATGAGCAGTTCTTC. V and J are TRBV4-3 and TRBJ2-1; 9 bases match TRBD2. This CDR3 spans 19 amino acids. Looked up from germline, CDR1 is LGHNA and CDR2 is YSLEER. V shed 0 bases and J 0 bases; nucleotides not matched to a gene: 9.